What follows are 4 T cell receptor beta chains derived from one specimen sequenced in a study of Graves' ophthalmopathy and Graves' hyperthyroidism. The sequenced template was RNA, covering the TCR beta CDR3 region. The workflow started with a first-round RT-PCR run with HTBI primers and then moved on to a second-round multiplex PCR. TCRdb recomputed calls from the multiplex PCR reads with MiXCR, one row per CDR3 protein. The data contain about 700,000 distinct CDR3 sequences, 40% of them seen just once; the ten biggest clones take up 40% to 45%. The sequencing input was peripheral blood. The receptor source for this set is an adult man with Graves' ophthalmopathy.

The CDR3 DNA follows: TGTGCCAGCAAAGGGGGAGGGGGCGCGATCTATGGCTACACCTTC. Encoded protein: CASKGGGGAIYGYTF. The chain is built from TRBV7-2 and TRBJ1-2, with 7 bases lining up with TRBD1. The V and J ends lost 7 bases and 4 bases, in that order; junction bases with no gene match: 12. The CDR3 sequence is 15 residues long. Looked up from germline, CDR1 is SGHTA and CDR2 is FQGNSA.

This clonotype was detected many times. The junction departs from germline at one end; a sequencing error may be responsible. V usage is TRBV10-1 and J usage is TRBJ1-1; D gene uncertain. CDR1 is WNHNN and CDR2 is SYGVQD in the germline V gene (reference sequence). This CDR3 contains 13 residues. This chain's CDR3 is CASSGSLKTEAFF. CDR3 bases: TGCGCCAGCAGTGGGTCCCTGAAAACTGAAGCTTTCTTT.

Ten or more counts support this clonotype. In DNA form, the CDR3 reads TGTGCCACCAGCAGAGAAAACATCTCGCCTCAAGAGACCCAGTACTTC. Its protein is CATSRENISPQETQYF. The V call is TRBV15, the J call TRBJ2-5; D not certain. The CDR3 extends over 16 amino acids. Germline V gives CDR1 LNHNV, CDR2 YYDKDF (reference sequence). Between the trimmed V and J ends, which lost 0 bases and 2 bases, there was a span of 13 bases.

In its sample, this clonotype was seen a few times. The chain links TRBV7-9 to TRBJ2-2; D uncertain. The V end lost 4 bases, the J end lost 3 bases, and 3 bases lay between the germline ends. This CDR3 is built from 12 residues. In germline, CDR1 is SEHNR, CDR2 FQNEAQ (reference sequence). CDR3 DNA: TGTGCCAGCAGCTCCCACACCGGGGAGCTGTTTTTT. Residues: CASSSHTGELFF.